This is a list of T cell receptor beta chains from one sample in a study of T cell responses to AZD1222 COVID-19 vaccine. The table came from immunoSEQ multiplex PCR; TCRdb's copy has only in-frame clones and leaves some out. The sample yields roughly 100,000 clones, about 89% seen once. This material consisted of peripheral blood, taken on day 0 of AZD1222 vaccination. Receptors originate from an adult in good health. Each CDR3 is given without its conserved first and last residue.

v_call	j_call	cdr3_aa
TRBV9	TRBJ1-2	ASSTPGPQGADYGYT
TRBV28	TRBJ2-5	ASSLAGGRETQY
TRBV21-1	TRBJ2-1	ASSRKIRDRGLNEQF
TRBV27	TRBJ1-5	ASSLRGGGKPQH
TRBV24-1	TRBJ2-2	AARTGGGLAGELF
TRBV3-1/TRBV3-2	TRBJ1-2	ASKPGTGSYGYT
TRBV5-1	TRBJ2-3	ASSWGLNTDTQY
TRBV6-6	TRBJ1-4	ASSWTGTNEKLF
TRBV4-3	TRBJ1-1	ASRVTGGGGTEAF
TRBV23-1	TRBJ2-5	ASSQDRVQETQY
TRBV19	TRBJ1-2	ASSGNRNGGYT
TRBV5-6	TRBJ1-5	ASSASGAYNQPQH
TRBV7-3	TRBJ2-5	ASSAAGKRTQY
TRBV6-4	TRBJ2-1	ASSDSDNNEQF
TRBV4-3	TRBJ1-1	ASSHTRSEGVTEAF
TRBV9	TRBJ2-7	ASSVGDTPYEQY
TRBV5-1	TRBJ2-5	ASSFGLAFEQETQY
TRBV6-5	TRBJ2-2	ASSFNRDGGTGELF
TRBV27	TRBJ1-1	ARETQGQNMNTEAF
TRBV3-1/TRBV3-2	TRBJ2-5	ASSQALAGGGETQY
TRBV10-3	TRBJ1-2	AIRITGTDGYT
TRBV19	TRBJ2-1	ASSGGARNEQF
TRBV14	TRBJ1-2	ASSRDTSYGYT
TRBV2	TRBJ2-5	ASSGLAGGQETQY
TRBV7-2	TRBJ1-5	ASSASTGGNQPQH
TRBV14	TRBJ1-1	ASSQARGNAEAF
TRBV5-1	TRBJ1-2	ASSLVQGDGYT
TRBV4-1	TRBJ2-1	ASSQHPAGGNNEQF
TRBV10-2	TRBJ1-5	ASSESGRGGSQPQH
TRBV10-2	TRBJ1-3	ATKSSGLGNTIY
TRBV5-4	TRBJ2-3	ASSPDGGRGQDTQY
TRBV27	TRBJ2-7	ASSPRQALPTSVY
TRBV3-1/TRBV3-2	TRBJ2-4	ASSQDSIVKNIQY
TRBV5-1	TRBJ1-2	ASSSGDVGIFSRYT
TRBV2	TRBJ2-1	ASSYPRRGEQF
TRBV6-6	TRBJ2-3	ASSPPGGDTQY
TRBV5-4	TRBJ2-7	ASSAAYEQY
TRBV12-3/TRBV12-4	TRBJ1-2	ASSFAGSDGYT
TRBV5-6	TRBJ2-7	ASSFGGYGEQY
TRBV25-1	TRBJ1-2	ASSLGDGYT
TRBV7-3	TRBJ2-3	ASSPQPLGLRDTQY
TRBV4-1	TRBJ2-7	ASSQQVTLYEQY
TRBV7-2	TRBJ2-7	ASSLSVTGFYEQY
TRBV10-2	TRBJ2-1	ASDPSGTNYNEQF
TRBV19	TRBJ1-6	ASSIGRTSYNSPLH
TRBV18	TRBJ2-1	ASSLGQSSYNEQF
TRBV6-5	TRBJ1-2	ASSYPGQGGNYGYT
TRBV29-1	TRBJ1-1	SGLGLSVGTEAF
TRBV20-1	TRBJ1-2	SATDRGYT
TRBV19	TRBJ2-2	ASSANGGGTYTGELF
TRBV6-5	TRBJ1-1	ASSFRGGSTEAF
TRBV4-3	TRBJ2-7	ASSPGQRSYEQY
TRBV7-2	TRBJ2-2	ASSLDFLTGELF
TRBV19	TRBJ2-3	ASSILASGGGQY
TRBV2	TRBJ1-5	ASSVVLYQPQH